This T cell receptor (beta chain) was captured in a study of blood T cell repertoires in COVID-19. Whole-study context: The origin of the acute and convalescent COVID-19 samples was the United States, Italy and Spain.

The CDR3 contains 15 residues. V shed 2 bases, J shed 5 bases, and the junction held 9 bases outside the gene matches. The germline V gene has CDR1 SGHTA and CDR2 FQGNSA. As handled by the study authors: Scientists estimated how many nucleated cells there were by amplifying reference gene primers. Sequencing was performed with immunoSEQ multiplex PCR; in TCRdb, only in-frame clones are kept and a portion is missing. The V and J calls and clone size were taken over from that table, and D and trimming were inferred from the DNA. The sample contains 250,000 or so clones, roughly 86% of which appear only once. Those who participated ranged in age from 18 to 89 years and resided in 24 US areas. Cohort placement rested on clinical history that participants reported themselves.

The source material was PBMCs or T cells enriched from blood (not recorded which). This receptor was taken from a woman in her 30s with acute COVID-19. The V and J genes are TRBV7-2 and TRBJ2-7; 7 bases align to TRBD2. In DNA form, the CDR3 reads TGTGCCAGCAGCTTACGATCGGGCGGGGGACACGAGCAGTACTTC. It encodes CASSLRSGGGHEQYF.